A single sample is the source of the 26 T cell receptor beta chains below, sequenced in a study of T cells after yellow fever vaccination. TCRdb fed the 5' RACE reads into MiXCR, producing one record per CDR3 protein. This sample has more than 250,000 distinct CDR3 sequences, with around 7% found just once. The input for sequencing was PBMCs, taken around 45 days after the first yellow fever vaccination. These receptors were taken from a man aged 18 to 30 who received the YFV17D yellow fever vaccine.

This clonotype was counted only a few times. The chain uses TRBV19 and TRBJ1-5, with 8 bases matching TRBD1. Germline V gene data show CDR1 as LNHDA and CDR2 as SQIVND (reference sequence). The V gene end was trimmed by 4 bases and the J gene end by 6 bases; junction bases not matched to a gene: 5. The CDR3 has 14 amino acids. This CDR3 is CASSTGQGGQPQHF. The CDR3 nucleotides read TGTGCCAGTAGTACAGGACAGGGAGGTCAGCCCCAGCATTTT.

At least ten counts were recorded for this clonotype. The gene calls are TRBV10-3 and TRBJ2-1; D perhaps matches TRBD1 (7 bases). V lost 8 bases and J 6 bases, leaving 17 bases between the germline ends. Germline loops: CDR1 ENHRY, CDR2 SYGVKD. The CDR3 is made up of 14 amino acids. CDR3 amino acids: CAIGGSDRLNEQFF. The CDR3 coding sequence is TGTGCCATCGGGGGGTCGGACAGGCTCAATGAGCAGTTCTTC.

This clonotype was seen only a few times. This chain joins TRBV12-3 or TRBV12-4 and TRBJ2-7; 10 nucleotides match TRBD1. V lost 5 bases to trimming and J lost 5 bases; unmatched junction nucleotides: 3. This CDR3 is built from 13 residues. The CDR3 here is CASSMDRGNEQYV. DNA for the CDR3: TGTGCCAGCAGTATGGACAGGGGGAACGAGCAGTACGTC.

This clonotype was counted a few times. The chain recombines TRBV7-6 with TRBJ2-2, with unresolved D. CDR3 length: 14 residues. V lost 3 bases and J 1 base, leaving 6 bases between the germline ends. From germline, CDR1 is SGHVS and CDR2 FNYEAQ. In nucleotides, the CDR3 is TGTGCCAGCAGCTTGTACCTGAACACCGGGGAGCTGTTTTTT. Amino acids: CASSLYLNTGELFF.

There are a few counts of this clonotype. The V and J genes are TRBV6-1 and TRBJ1-2; the match to TRBD1 covers 8 bases. V gave up 6 bases and J gave up 3 bases; unmatched junction bases: 9. Looked up from germline, CDR1 is MNHNS and CDR2 is SASEGT. CDR3 length equals 15 residues. In DNA form, the CDR3 reads TGTGCCAGCAGGTTGACAGGGGTCACCTACTATGGCTACACCTTC. Its translation: CASRLTGVTYYGYTF.

This clonotype was counted a few times. The chain carries TRBV27 and TRBJ2-5; no firm D call. V was trimmed by 3 bases and J by 5 bases, leaving 13 bases between them. The germline V gene encodes CDR1 MNHEY and CDR2 SMNVEV (reference sequence). The CDR3 extends over 14 amino acids. This CDR3 reads CASSFRWGGETQYF. CDR3 sequence (DNA): TGTGCCAGCAGTTTCCGCTGGGGTGGCGAGACCCAGTACTTC.

J is TRBJ1-2 and V is TRBV29-1, with D tentatively TRBD1 (5 bases). Trimming took off 4 bases at V and 4 bases at J, with 10 bases between the two ends. CDR1 SQVTM and CDR2 ANQGSEA come from the germline V gene. The CDR3 sequence is 12 residues long. CDR3 coding DNA: TGCAGCGTTGGACAGTCCATCTATGGCTACACCTTC. Protein product: CSVGQSIYGYTF.

This clonotype was detected ten times or more. The V and J genes are TRBV5-1 and TRBJ2-7; 9 nucleotides agree with TRBD1. Unmatched junction bases numbered 9, after V lost 5 bases and J lost 6 bases. The V gene's germline CDR1 is SGHRS and CDR2 YFSETQ. CDR3 length: 14 amino acids. The CDR3 is CASRSPGQGSEQYF. CDR3 in DNA: TGCGCCAGCAGGTCGCCGGGACAGGGATCCGAGCAGTACTTC. Supplemented by reference TRBV5-1 and TRBJ2-7, the full variable domain reads KAGVTQTPRYLIKTRGQQVTLSCSPISGHRSVSWYQQTPGQGLQFLFEYFSETQRNKGNFPGRFSGRQFSNSRSEMNVSTLELGDSALYLCASRSPGQGSEQYFGPGTRLTVT.

This clonotype was found a few times. The V gene is TRBV4-1, the J gene TRBJ2-1, with no clear D. Trimming shortened V by 3 bases and J by 5 bases, and 5 bases separated the two germline ends. In germline, CDR1 is MGHRA, CDR2 YSYEKL. The CDR3 contains 12 residues. This CDR3 is CASSHRNNEQFF. Here the CDR3 DNA reads TGCGCCAGCAGCCACAGGAACAATGAGCAGTTCTTC.

This clonotype turned up a few times. The chain is built from TRBV20-1 and TRBJ2-1; D gene uncertain. The CDR3 length is 11 residues. V lost 2 bases to trimming and J lost 7 bases, with 6 bases between them. The V gene's germline CDR1 is DFQATT and CDR2 SNEGSKA (reference sequence). The CDR3 loop is CSARFDNEQFF. CDR3 sequence (DNA): TGCAGTGCTAGATTCGATAATGAGCAGTTCTTC.

This chain uses TRBV28 with TRBJ2-7, with TRBD1 matching over 10 bases. This CDR3 is built from 18 residues. J gave up 5 bases and V 6 bases, and 19 bases lay outside the gene matches. Germline V gene sequence: CDR1 MDHEN, CDR2 SYDVKM. The DNA for the CDR3 is TGTGCCAGCAGCTACTCTACGGCCTGGGACAGGGGTCCCGACGAGCAGTACTTC. Its translation: CASSYSTAWDRGPDEQYF.

The chain combines TRBV15 with TRBJ2-7, with D perhaps TRBD2 (5 bases). Germline V CDR1 and CDR2: LNHNV, YYDKDF (reference sequence). The V and J ends lost 3 bases and 2 bases respectively, with 20 bases between them. The CDR3 is made up of 17 amino acids. The CDR3 DNA reads as TGTGCCACCAGCAGGAGACTCAATGTCTTGGGAGCCTACGAGCAGTACTTC. Its protein product is CATSRRLNVLGAYEQYF. The full variable domain, rest sourced from reference TRBV15 and TRBJ2-7, is DAMVIQNPRYQVTQFGKPVTLSCSQTLNHNVMYWYQQKSSQAPKLLFHYYDKDFNNEADTPDNFQSRRPNTSFCFLDIRSPGLGDTAMYLCATSRRLNVLGAYEQYFGPGTRLTVT.

The CDR3 DNA reads as TGTGCCAGCTCATCGCCAGGGGCCGGCGGTCCTGGCTACACCTTC. Protein: CASSSPGAGGPGYTF. The V and J genes are TRBV18 and TRBJ1-2, with D perhaps TRBD1 (6 bases). This CDR3 has 15 amino acids. Looked up from germline, CDR1 is KGHSH and CDR2 is LQKENI. Trimming removed 5 bases at V and 7 bases at J, with 20 bases between.

This clonotype was picked up a small number of times. This chain connects TRBV5-6 to TRBJ2-7; D might be TRBD2 (6 bases). In germline, CDR1 is SGHDT, CDR2 YYEEEE. The CDR3 totals 13 residues. Trimming left V 2 bases short and J 5 bases short, with 11 bases between. This CDR3 reads CASSFGTRDEQYF. Here the CDR3 DNA reads TGTGCCAGCAGCTTCGGGACTCGCGACGAGCAGTACTTC. Variable domain in full (rest from reference TRBV5-6 and TRBJ2-7): DAGVTQSPTHLIKTRGQQVTLRCSPKSGHDTVSWYQQALGQGPQFIFQYYEEEERQRGNFPDRFSGHQFPNYSSELNVNALLLGDSALYLCASSFGTRDEQYFGPGTRLTVT.

This clonotype was recorded at least ten times. The chain uses TRBV29-1 and TRBJ2-3, with 7 bases aligning to TRBD2. After removal of 4 bases from V and 5 bases from J, the junction contained 3 bases not matched to a gene. The CDR3 extends over 12 amino acids. Germline lookup yields CDR1 SQVTM and CDR2 ANQGSEA. CDR3 in amino acids: CSVAPGGDTQYF. Here the CDR3 DNA reads TGCAGCGTTGCTCCGGGGGGAGATACGCAGTATTTT.

The chain couples TRBV3-1 to TRBJ2-7; D tentatively reads TRBD1 or TRBD2 (6 bases each). This CDR3 spans 15 amino acids. V lost 4 bases and J 3 bases, leaving 16 bases between the germline ends. Germline assignment: CDR1 LGHDT and CDR2 YNNKEL (reference sequence). The CDR3 DNA follows: TGTGCCAGCAGCCCGGGGCCCAGGGGAGGCTACGAGCAGTACTTC. It encodes CASSPGPRGGYEQYF.

The V call is TRBV5-1, the J call TRBJ2-7; 9 positions match TRBD1. Germline V gene sequence: CDR1 SGHRS, CDR2 YFSETQ. The J segment lost 6 bases and the V segment lost 4 bases, leaving 5 bases of the junction unmatched. The CDR3 runs 13 residues. CDR3 in DNA: TGCGCCAGCAGCGTGGACAGGGGTTCCGAGCAGTACTTC. Translated: CASSVDRGSEQYF.

Only a few counts were recorded for this clonotype. This chain uses TRBV11-2 with TRBJ2-5, with D maybe TRBD1 (6 bases). Germline V lookup: CDR1 SGHAT, CDR2 FQNNGV. This CDR3 has 15 amino acids. The germline V and J ends were trimmed by 3 bases and 4 bases, with 15 bases remaining between them. CDR3: CASSFALGGGETQYF. Written as DNA, the CDR3 is TGTGCCAGCAGCTTTGCACTTGGGGGCGGAGAGACCCAGTACTTC.

The chain carries TRBV27 and TRBJ2-7; 7 positions agree with TRBD1. The CDR3 is 13 residues long. Germline V gives CDR1 MNHEY, CDR2 SMNVEV (reference sequence). The V and J ends lost 6 bases and 0 bases, in that order; junction bases with no gene match: 2. The CDR3 DNA sequence: TGTGCCAGCAGGGACAGGACCTCCTACGAGCAGTACTTC. Its translation: CASRDRTSYEQYF.

The chain is built from TRBV7-3 and TRBJ2-2; 7 nucleotides align to TRBD1. The V segment lost 1 base and the J segment 4 bases; nucleotides outside the gene matches: 6. CDR3 length: 16 amino acids. In germline, CDR1 is SGHTA, CDR2 FQGTGA. This chain's CDR3 is CASSLNPQGPTGELFF. For the CDR3, the DNA is TGTGCCAGCAGCTTAAACCCACAGGGGCCCACCGGGGAGCTGTTTTTT.

This clonotype was seen a handful of times. J is TRBJ2-3 and V is TRBV19; the D gene is possibly TRBD1 (6 bases). This CDR3 is built from 16 residues. Germline V gene data show CDR1 as LNHDA and CDR2 as SQIVND (reference sequence). With 3 bases removed from V and 2 bases from J, the gap between germline ends came to 15 bases. CDR3 in DNA: TGTGCCAGTAGTATGGGGGCGGGTTGGGTCACAGATACGCAGTATTTT. Its protein product is CASSMGAGWVTDTQYF.

This clonotype was seen many times. The rearrangement joins TRBV12-3 or TRBV12-4 to TRBJ2-2, with a possible D match to TRBD2 (6 bases). CDR3 length: 15 amino acids. The V and J ends lost 5 bases and 2 bases respectively, with 12 bases between them. The CDR3 is CASSLSSANTGELFF. The CDR3 bases are TGTGCCAGCAGTCTCTCTAGCGCCAACACCGGGGAGCTGTTTTTT.

This clonotype has more than one count but fewer than ten. The CDR3 DNA reads TGTGCCAGCTCACCACCGGGAGGGGAAGGTAGGAATGAGCAGTTCTTC. It codes for CASSPPGGEGRNEQFF. The rearrangement links TRBV18 to TRBJ2-1; TRBD2 matches 7 bases. CDR1 and CDR2 from the germline V gene are KGHSH and LQKENI. The CDR3 length is 16 residues. Losses at the gene ends were 0 bases for V and 7 bases for J; bases not matched to a gene: 9.

The sample holds one count of this clonotype. V usage is TRBV28 and J usage is TRBJ1-1, with D possibly matching TRBD1 (6 bases). Germline CDR1 MDHEN, CDR2 SYDVKM. The CDR3 sequence is 15 residues long. V lost 1 base to trimming and J lost 0 bases, with 9 bases between them. CDR3 protein: CASSLSTGLNTEAFF. The CDR3 DNA sequence: TGTGCCAGCAGTTTATCCACAGGGCTGAACACTGAAGCTTTCTTT.

Notes on this clonotype: One end of the junction fails to match germline, which may point to a read error. This sequence joins TRBV12-3 or TRBV12-4 and TRBJ1-6; a weak D match, TRBD1 (5 bases). The CDR3 is made up of 14 amino acids. The CDR3 DNA is TGTGCCAGCAGTCCGGGACCGTATAATTCACCCCTCTACTTT. It translates to CASSPGPYNSPLYF.

This rearrangement joins TRBV5-1 to TRBJ2-4; D gene uncertain. Per the germline V gene, CDR1 is SGHRS and CDR2 is YFSETQ. The CDR3 sequence is 14 residues long. V was trimmed by 4 bases and J by 10 bases, leaving 18 bases between them. The CDR3 sequence is CASSVDWRIGIQYF. For the CDR3, the DNA is TGCGCCAGCAGCGTCGACTGGCGCATTGGAATTCAGTACTTC.